The 30 T cell receptor beta chains below come from one sample, sequenced in a study of T cells after yellow fever vaccination. TCRdb reanalysed the 5' RACE reads using MiXCR and keeps one entry per CDR3 protein. The sample lists under 400,000 distinct CDR3 sequences; around 12% were seen once. The sequenced sample was CD4+ T cells sorted from PBMCs, obtained 15 days after the yellow fever booster vaccination. Receptors originate from a man in his late teens or twenties who received the YFV17D yellow fever vaccine.

This clonotype was detected ten times or more. CDR3 sequence (DNA): TGTGCCAGCAGCCCTAGACGACAAGAGACCCAGTACTTC. Its protein is CASSPRRQETQYF. The gene calls are TRBV7-2 and TRBJ2-5; no definite D call. Looked up from germline, CDR1 is SGHTA and CDR2 is FQGNSA. CDR3 size: 13 residues. V lost 5 bases, J lost 2 bases, and 9 bases lay in between.

The V and J genes are TRBV12-3 or TRBV12-4 and TRBJ2-7; D ambiguous. This CDR3 has 13 residues. V lost 5 bases, J lost 0 bases, and 8 bases lay in between. CDR3 loop: CASSNVGSYEQYF. As DNA, the CDR3 is TGTGCCAGCAGTAACGTGGGCTCCTACGAGCAGTACTTC.

The gene calls are TRBV29-1 and TRBJ2-6; 7 nucleotides match TRBD1. The germline V gene encodes CDR1 SQVTM and CDR2 ANQGSEA. Germline trimming cut 6 bases from V and 0 bases from J; bases unmatched to any gene: 5. The CDR3 spans 15 residues. CDR3 residues: CSVGQEGSGANVLTF. The CDR3 region has the DNA TGCAGCGTCGGACAGGAAGGCTCTGGGGCCAACGTCCTGACTTTC. The full variable domain, completed using reference TRBV29-1 and TRBJ2-6, is SAVISQKPSRDICQRGTSLTIQCQVDSQVTMMFWYRQQPGQSLTLIATANQGSEATYESGFVIDKFPISRPNLTFSTLTVSNMSPEDSSIYLCSVGQEGSGANVLTFGAGSRLTVL.

This clonotype was counted between two and nine times. The genes are TRBV6-6 and TRBJ1-1; D gene unclear. CDR1 MNHNY and CDR2 SVGAGI come from the germline V gene (reference sequence). Trimming took 8 bases from V and 8 from J, leaving 12 bases between them. The CDR3 length is 11 residues. CDR3 in amino acids: CASDFRSEAFF. Here the CDR3 DNA reads TGTGCCAGCGATTTCCGGTCGGAAGCTTTCTTT.

This clonotype was observed a few times. The rearrangement uses TRBV5-1 and TRBJ1-4; D gene uncertain. There are 15 residues in the CDR3. In germline, CDR1 is SGHRS, CDR2 YFSETQ. Trimming removed 0 bases at V and 8 bases at J, with 14 bases between. The chain's CDR3 is CASSLVGIGLEKLFF. In DNA, the CDR3 is TGCGCCAGCAGCTTGGTGGGGATCGGGCTGGAAAAACTGTTTTTT. Full variable domain (missing parts from reference TRBV5-1 and TRBJ1-4): KAGVTQTPRYLIKTRGQQVTLSCSPISGHRSVSWYQQTPGQGLQFLFEYFSETQRNKGNFPGRFSGRQFSNSRSEMNVSTLELGDSALYLCASSLVGIGLEKLFFGSGTQLSVL.

This chain joins TRBV29-1 and TRBJ1-1; no reliable D call. Trimming took off 6 bases at V and 2 bases at J, with 13 bases between the two ends. CDR1 SQVTM and CDR2 ANQGSEA come from the germline V gene. This CDR3 spans 13 amino acids. CDR3 DNA: TGCAGCGTCCGAAAGACGGCTAACACTGAAGCTTTCTTT. Translation: CSVRKTANTEAFF.

The chain recombines TRBV6-5 with TRBJ2-1; perhaps TRBD2 as D (6 bases). V lost 6 bases to trimming and J lost 9 bases, with 15 bases between them. CDR1 MNHEY and CDR2 SVGAGI come from the germline V gene. The CDR3 contains 13 residues. CDR3 nucleotide sequence: TGTGCCAGCAGGCGACAGAGGAGGGCTGAGCAGTTCTTC. This gives the protein CASRRQRRAEQFF.

The V gene is TRBV5-6, the J gene TRBJ1-1; D may be TRBD1 (5 bases). In germline, CDR1 is SGHDT, CDR2 YYEEEE. There are 14 residues in the CDR3. V dropped 0 bases and J dropped 6 bases, with 12 bases sitting between them. The CDR3 nucleotides are TGTGCCAGCAGCTTGGGGCAGGGCAAGGCTGAAGCTTTCTTT. It codes for CASSLGQGKAEAFF.

V and J are TRBV27 and TRBJ1-2; weak D call: TRBD1 (5 bases). Trimming took 0 bases from V and 4 from J, leaving 12 bases between them. The CDR3 length is 15 residues. Germline-derived CDR1 and CDR2 are MNHEY and SMNVEV (reference sequence). In nucleotides, the CDR3 is TGTGCCAGCAGTTTATCGGGTACCACAGGCTATGGCTACACCTTC. Residues: CASSLSGTTGYGYTF.

CDR3 DNA: TGTGCCAGCAGACCGACCGGTTCAAATGAGCAGTTCTTC. Its translation is CASRPTGSNEQFF. The V gene is TRBV7-9, the J gene TRBJ2-1; D remains unclear. Germline V gene data show CDR1 as SEHNR and CDR2 as FQNEAQ (reference sequence). V was trimmed by 6 bases and J by 7 bases, leaving 13 bases between them. This CDR3 contains 13 residues.

This clonotype has just one count. V usage is TRBV7-9 and J usage is TRBJ2-3, with 8 bases matching TRBD2. This CDR3 is 14 amino acids long. In germline, CDR1 is SEHNR, CDR2 FQNEAQ (reference sequence). V was pared by 6 bases and J by 4 bases, with 6 bases of the junction left unmatched. In nucleotides, the CDR3 is TGTGCCAGCAGATTTAGCGGGGTGGCAGATACGCAGTATTTT. Its protein is CASRFSGVADTQYF.

The sample holds many counts of this clonotype. The chain carries TRBV5-6 and TRBJ2-1; perhaps TRBD2 as D (7 bases). CDR1 is SGHDT, CDR2 YYEEEE, per germline. The CDR3 extends over 16 amino acids. The V end lost 1 base, the J end lost 4 bases, and 15 bases lay between the germline ends. The CDR3, as DNA: TGTGCCAGCAGCTTGAGGGGGGGATCTACGTACAATGAGCAGTTCTTC. Translating gives CASSLRGGSTYNEQFF.

This clonotype was detected only a few times. This rearrangement joins TRBV20-1 to TRBJ1-6; D possibly corresponds to TRBD1 (5 bases). The V gene's germline CDR1 is DFQATT and CDR2 SNEGSKA (reference sequence). Trimming pared 2 bases from V and 7 bases from J, leaving 15 bases between. This CDR3 has 15 amino acids. The CDR3 sequence is CSARWVAGWNSPLHF. CDR3 nucleotide sequence: TGCAGTGCTAGATGGGTCGCAGGGTGGAATTCACCCCTCCACTTT.

This clonotype was detected a few times. This chain connects TRBV6-2 or TRBV6-3 to TRBJ2-3; TRBD1 matches 7 bases. Germline CDR1 reads MNHEY; CDR2 reads SVGEGT. The CDR3 sequence is 20 residues long. With V trimmed by 0 bases and J by 4 bases, 19 bases remained unmatched. The CDR3 DNA sequence: TGTGCCAGCAGTTACTCGAAGGGTAGGCAGGGACAGAAGCAAGCAGATACGCAGTATTTT. This encodes CASSYSKGRQGQKQADTQYF.

The rearrangement joins TRBV5-1 to TRBJ2-1; D is perhaps TRBD1 or TRBD2 (5 bases each). The CDR3 runs 15 residues. The ends were cut back, 1 base at V and 1 base at J, with 9 bases in the middle. Germline CDR1 reads SGHRS; CDR2 reads YFSETQ. CDR3 amino acids: CASSLSRESYNEQFF. The CDR3 nucleotides are TGCGCCAGCAGCTTGTCCAGGGAGTCCTACAATGAGCAGTTCTTC.

This clonotype was seen only a few times. The V call is TRBV30, the J call TRBJ1-2; no reliable D call. V was clipped by 2 bases and J by 12 bases, with 16 bases between them. Germline CDR1 and CDR2: GTSNPN and SVGIG (reference sequence). This CDR3 has 12 amino acids. CDR3 in DNA: TGTGCCTGGAGTTATGAAGGGATCGATGACACCTTC. This gives the protein CAWSYEGIDDTF.

This clonotype occurred a few times. The chain combines TRBV6-5 with TRBJ1-2; D remains ambiguous. Per the germline V gene, CDR1 is MNHEY and CDR2 is SVGAGI. The V and J ends lost 1 base and 8 bases respectively, with 17 bases between them. The CDR3 is made up of 15 amino acids. As DNA, the CDR3 is TGTGCCAGCAGTTACTACTGGGAATCAGTGGAAGGCTACACCTTC. This translates into CASSYYWESVEGYTF.

This clonotype appeared many times. The chain carries TRBV4-2 and TRBJ2-1; 7 bases are a match to TRBD2. The CDR3 covers 14 residues. J gave up 3 bases and V 1 base, and 0 bases lay outside the gene matches. Germline V gene lookup returns CDR1 LGHNA and CDR2 YNFKEQ. For the CDR3, the DNA is TGTGCCAGCAGCCAAGGGGGGGGCTACAATGAGCAGTTCTTC. It codes for CASSQGGGYNEQFF.

This clonotype was counted between two and nine times. The chain recombines TRBV19 with TRBJ1-1; possibly TRBD1 for D (6 bases). The CDR3 has 16 residues. The V and J ends lost 8 bases and 5 bases respectively, with 24 bases between them. Germline-derived CDR1 and CDR2 are LNHDA and SQIVND (reference sequence). The CDR3 protein is CASGPSRGGLRTEAFF. CDR3 bases: TGTGCCAGTGGCCCCTCGAGGGGGGGGCTCCGTACTGAAGCTTTCTTT.

This clonotype was found many times. This chain uses TRBV7-9 with TRBJ2-1; 8 nucleotides line up with TRBD1. Germline V gives CDR1 SEHNR, CDR2 FQNEAQ (reference sequence). Losses at the gene ends were 1 base for V and 11 bases for J; bases not matched to a gene: 4. The CDR3 loop spans 13 amino acids. This CDR3 reads CASSLDRGSQQFF. CDR3 sequence (DNA): TGTGCCAGCAGCTTAGACAGGGGGTCGCAGCAGTTCTTC.

This clonotype was seen only a few times. This chain connects TRBV23-1 to TRBJ2-5; tentatively, D is TRBD1 or TRBD2 (6 bases each). TRBV23-1 has ORF status, its function being uncertain. V lost 0 bases, J lost 1 base, and 12 bases lay in between. CDR3 length equals 16 residues. CDR3 nucleotide sequence: TGCGCCAGCAGTCAATCGGGCAGGGGAGGCCAAGAGACCCAGTACTTC. Protein sequence: CASSQSGRGGQETQYF.

This sequence joins TRBV6-2 or TRBV6-3 and TRBJ2-5, with 9 bases lining up with TRBD1. Trimming took 5 bases from V and 5 from J; bases not matched to a gene: 9. The CDR3 runs to 15 residues. Germline lookup yields CDR1 MNHEY and CDR2 SVGEGT. The CDR3 reads CASSPGTGNRETQYF. The CDR3 region has the DNA TGTGCCAGCAGTCCTGGGACAGGGAACCGGGAGACCCAGTACTTC.

The CDR3 DNA reads as TGCAGTGCTAGAGATTTGAGGTCGGGAGGAGAAAAACTGTTTTTT. As protein: CSARDLRSGGEKLFF. V usage is TRBV20-1 and J usage is TRBJ1-4; the D is unclear. Germline loops: CDR1 DFQATT, CDR2 SNEGSKA (reference sequence). V gave up 0 bases and J gave up 8 bases, with 16 bases separating them. This CDR3 comprises 15 residues.

Many counts were recorded for this clonotype. This rearrangement joins TRBV20-1 to TRBJ1-1, with D perhaps matching TRBD1 (5 bases). V dropped 0 bases and J dropped 3 bases, with 14 bases sitting between them. The CDR3 loop spans 15 amino acids. Per germline, CDR1 DFQATT and CDR2 SNEGSKA (reference sequence). For the CDR3, the DNA is TGCAGTGCTAGAGATCCGCAGGGTTCGTACACTGAAGCTTTCTTT. Translating gives CSARDPQGSYTEAFF.

V is TRBV4-1 and J is TRBJ2-3; perhaps TRBD2 as D (6 bases). The CDR3 contains 15 residues. With 6 bases removed from V and 0 bases from J, the gap between germline ends came to 13 bases. The germline V gene has CDR1 MGHRA and CDR2 YSYEKL. The CDR3 reads CASRLASLSTDTQYF. In nucleotides, the CDR3 is TGCGCCAGCAGACTAGCTAGCCTTAGCACAGATACGCAGTATTTT.

This clonotype appeared a few times. The genes are TRBV7-8 and TRBJ1-6; TRBD1 aligns across 7 bases. Germline V gene sequence: CDR1 SGHVS, CDR2 FQNEAQ. Trimming at V came to 5 bases and at J to 9 bases, leaving 7 bases not matched to a gene. The CDR3 contains 14 residues. CDR3 coding DNA: TGTGCCAGCAGCCACAGGGGAAGGAGTTCACCCCTCCACTTT. It is translated as CASSHRGRSSPLHF.

This clonotype has a handful of counts. This chain links TRBV6-2 or TRBV6-3 with TRBJ1-4; D not resolved. Trimming took off 0 bases at V and 10 bases at J, with 3 bases between the two ends. This CDR3 is built from 11 residues. The V gene's germline CDR1 is MNHEY and CDR2 SVGEGT. CDR3 DNA: TGTGCCAGCAGTTACTCGGCAAAACTGTTTTTT. It codes for CASSYSAKLFF.

This clonotype has only a few counts. The rearrangement links TRBV11-2 to TRBJ2-3, with D perhaps TRBD2 (5 bases). This CDR3 has 16 residues. Germline V gives CDR1 SGHAT, CDR2 FQNNGV. The V end was cut by 5 bases, the J end by 0 bases, with 15 bases between. CDR3 sequence (DNA): TGTGCCAGCAGCCTTAGGTGGGGAGCTAGCACAGATACGCAGTATTTT. Protein product: CASSLRWGASTDTQYF.

CDR3 loop: CASSLEAGLQPQHF. As DNA, the CDR3 is TGCGCCAGCAGCTTGGAGGCAGGGTTACAGCCCCAGCATTTT. This rearrangement joins TRBV5-1 to TRBJ1-5; TRBD1 is a possible D gene (5 bases). Germline V CDR1 and CDR2: SGHRS, YFSETQ. The CDR3 extends over 14 amino acids. Trimming stripped 0 bases from V and 7 bases from J, with 11 bases between.

The table lists this clonotype with a few counts. The chain carries TRBV5-4 and TRBJ2-2; no firm D call. The germline CDR1 and CDR2 sequences are SGHNT and YYREEE (reference sequence). V was shortened by 0 bases and J by 4 bases, with 10 bases between the two germline ends. The CDR3 loop spans 15 amino acids. The CDR3 here is CASSLDGTATGELFF. The CDR3, as DNA: TGTGCCAGCAGCTTGGATGGAACAGCCACCGGGGAGCTGTTTTTT.